These 32 T cell receptor beta chains share one sample of origin, sequenced in a study of OX40 agonist ivuxolimab in advanced cancers. Profiling relied on immunoSEQ multiplex PCR, and the TCRdb table lists in-frame clones only, not all of them. The sample lists tens of thousands of clones, approximately 78% seen once, with 5% in the top ten. Source: CD4+ or CD8+ T cells sorted from blood, taken in a trial of the OX40 agonist ivuxolimab. These receptors were obtained from an adult with an advanced solid tumor such as melanoma, head and neck, liver or kidney cancer.

The V call is TRBV5-1, the J call TRBJ2-3; D possibly corresponds to TRBD1 (6 bases). This CDR3 has 14 residues. V lost 5 bases, J lost 4 bases, and 14 bases lay in between. The germline gives CDR1 SGHRS, CDR2 YFSETQ. The DNA of the CDR3 is TGCGCCAGCAGTTTACAGGGTGCAGCAGATACGCAGTATTTT. As protein: CASSLQGAADTQYF.

The J gene is TRBJ2-7, the V gene TRBV7-8, with unresolved D. There are 15 residues in the CDR3. Trimming stripped 0 bases from V and 3 bases from J, with 12 bases between. CDR1 and CDR2 (germline): SGHVS, FQNEAQ. The chain's CDR3 is CASSLALYRGYEQYF. The CDR3 DNA is TGTGCCAGCAGCTTAGCTCTTTACAGAGGCTACGAGCAGTACTTC.

The V call is TRBV6-4, the J call TRBJ2-2; D remains unclear. CDR3 length equals 14 residues. V was cut by 6 bases and J by 6 bases, with 14 bases left in between. In germline, CDR1 is MRHNA, CDR2 SNTAGT. For the CDR3, the DNA is TGTGCCAGCAGCCCCCAGGATCCCCCCGGGGAGCTGTTTTTT. Protein: CASSPQDPPGELFF.

The J gene is TRBJ1-1, the V gene TRBV7-9, with D possibly TRBD1 on 5 matching bases. V was cut by 6 bases and J by 4 bases, with 12 bases left in between. The CDR3 extends over 13 amino acids. CDR1 SEHNR and CDR2 FQNEAQ come from the germline V gene (reference sequence). CDR3 residues: CASSSLTATEAFF. The CDR3 bases are TGTGCCAGCAGTAGTTTGACAGCCACTGAAGCTTTCTTT.

The chain combines TRBV5-1 with TRBJ2-3; no definite D call. This CDR3 contains 14 residues. V lost 3 bases and J 0 bases, leaving 8 bases between the germline ends. The germline CDR1 and CDR2 sequences are SGHRS and YFSETQ. The CDR3 is CASSSRPSTDTQYF. The CDR3 nucleotides are TGCGCCAGCAGCTCCCGACCTAGCACAGATACGCAGTATTTT.

V is TRBV7-2 and J is TRBJ2-5; 7 bases are shared with TRBD2. Germline V lookup: CDR1 SGHTA, CDR2 FQGNSA. V lost 3 bases and J lost 3; bases outside the gene matches: 7. The CDR3 covers 15 residues. CDR3 residues: CASSFNVLAEETQYF. The CDR3 bases are TGTGCCAGCAGCTTCAACGTCCTAGCGGAAGAGACCCAGTACTTC.

This rearrangement joins TRBV28 to TRBJ1-5, with D hard to call. Per germline, CDR1 MDHEN and CDR2 SYDVKM. The CDR3 totals 12 residues. Trimming cost V 6 bases and J 4 bases, with 7 bases left between them. The CDR3 DNA is TGTGCCAGCAGGACTTCTAATCAGCCCCAGCATTTT. Its translation: CASRTSNQPQHF.

There are many counts of this clone. This rearrangement joins TRBV7-8 to TRBJ1-5; no reliable D call. CDR3 length: 14 amino acids. V shed 5 bases and J shed 3 bases, with 11 bases lying between them. The germline gives CDR1 SGHVS, CDR2 FQNEAQ. The CDR3 nucleotides are TGTGCCAGCAGCCTCGCCAGAGTCAATCAGCCCCAGCATTTT. It translates to CASSLARVNQPQHF.

The chain combines TRBV28 with TRBJ1-4, with TRBD1 identical over 8 bases. The CDR3 length is 16 residues. Germline trimming cut 5 bases from V and 8 bases from J; bases unmatched to any gene: 13. The germline V gene encodes CDR1 MDHEN and CDR2 SYDVKM. The CDR3 loop is CASSDRQGTRGEKLFF. The CDR3 nucleotides are TGTGCCAGCAGTGATAGACAGGGGACCCGGGGAGAAAAACTGTTTTTT. Full variable domain (rest looked up from reference TRBV28 and TRBJ1-4): DVKVTQSSRYLVKRTGEKVFLECVQDMDHENMFWYRQDPGLGLRLIYFSYDVKMKEKGDIPEGYSVSREKKERFSLILESASTNQTSMYLCASSDRQGTRGEKLFFGSGTQLSVL.

The chain couples TRBV6-5 to TRBJ2-2; perhaps TRBD2 as D (6 bases). Germline CDR1 is MNHEY and CDR2 is SVGAGI. V shed 9 bases and J shed 8 bases, with 19 bases lying between them. This CDR3 has 14 amino acids. The CDR3 coding sequence is TGTGCCAGTACTAGCTCGCTAAAACTGGGGGAGCTGTTTTTT. Its protein is CASTSSLKLGELFF.

To note about this clone: The junction shows a germline mismatch at one end, possibly a read error. The chain carries TRBV28 and TRBJ1-4, with 7 nucleotides matching TRBD1. Germline V gene data show CDR1 as MDHEN and CDR2 as SYDVKM. This CDR3 is 11 amino acids long. CDR3 coding DNA: TGTGCCAGCACTTCCCAGGGGACAGCCATTTTT. Protein product: CASTSQGTAIF.

The rearrangement joins TRBV28 to TRBJ1-4, with TRBD1 matching 8 bases. This CDR3 region has 15 residues. Trimming removed 5 bases from V and 5 bases from J; junction bases left unmatched: 7. The germline V gene encodes CDR1 MDHEN and CDR2 SYDVKM. CDR3 nucleotide sequence: TGTGCCAGCAGTCACCGGGGACAGGTGAATGAAAAACTGTTTTTT. Translated, it gives CASSHRGQVNEKLFF.

The chain recombines TRBV6-6 with TRBJ2-2; D not resolved. This CDR3 comprises 13 residues. Germline V gene data show CDR1 as MNHNY and CDR2 as SVGAGI (reference sequence). V gave up 6 bases and J gave up 5 bases, with 10 bases separating them. CDR3: CASRLDATGELFF. CDR3 sequence (DNA): TGTGCCAGCAGACTGGACGCAACCGGGGAGCTGTTTTTT.

The chain couples TRBV7-9 to TRBJ2-2, with D possibly TRBD2 on 6 matching bases. Germline V gene lookup returns CDR1 SEHNR and CDR2 FQNEAQ (reference sequence). The CDR3 is 15 amino acids. V lost 5 bases and J 7 bases, leaving 17 bases between the germline ends. The CDR3 DNA is TGTGCCAGCAGCCACCGGTGGGGAGGTATCGGGGAGCTGTTTTTT. It specifies CASSHRWGGIGELFF.

The J gene is TRBJ1-5, the V gene TRBV6-1; perhaps TRBD1 as D (6 bases). V was clipped by 2 bases and J by 3 bases, with 23 bases between them. Germline CDR1 is MNHNS and CDR2 is SASEGT. This CDR3 is 19 amino acids long. The CDR3 DNA reads as TGTGCCAGCAGTGAATTTGGGCCGGTGCCGGGGGCTAACAATCAGCCCCAGCATTTT. This gives the protein CASSEFGPVPGANNQPQHF.

This clone was observed a handful of times. J is TRBJ1-1 and V is TRBV6-5; D is ambiguous. The CDR3 covers 13 residues. CDR1 and CDR2 (germline): MNHEY, SVGAGI. With 5 bases removed from V and 0 bases from J, the gap between germline ends came to 7 bases. The CDR3 nucleotides read TGTGCCAGCAGTAGGACCATGAACACTGAAGCTTTCTTT. Residues: CASSRTMNTEAFF.

This clone was recorded once. The V and J genes are TRBV2 and TRBJ2-3; 8 bases fit TRBD2. The CDR3 contains 14 residues. Trimming took 5 bases from V and 0 from J; bases not matched to a gene: 1. Germline V gives CDR1 SNHLY, CDR2 FYNNEI. The CDR3 region is CASSRGGSTDTQYF. The CDR3 nucleotides are TGTGCCAGCAGTCGGGGGGGTAGCACAGATACGCAGTATTTT.

V usage is TRBV27 and J usage is TRBJ2-7; D is undetermined. In germline, CDR1 is MNHEY, CDR2 SMNVEV (reference sequence). V lost 2 bases, J lost 0 bases, and 11 bases lay in between. This CDR3 spans 15 amino acids. The CDR3 DNA sequence: TGTGCCAGCAGTTTAGAGCGCGGATACTCCTACGAGCAGTACTTC. As protein: CASSLERGYSYEQYF.

The V call is TRBV27, the J call TRBJ2-1; D unresolved. Germline V CDR1 and CDR2: MNHEY, SMNVEV (reference sequence). The CDR3 contains 14 residues. V dropped 0 bases and J dropped 9 bases, with 12 bases sitting between them. The DNA for the CDR3 is TGTGCCAGCAGTTTATCCCCGGACGGAGTTGAGCAGTTCTTC. This translates into CASSLSPDGVEQFF.

This chain connects TRBV5-1 to TRBJ2-5; D possibly corresponds to TRBD1 (5 bases). V was clipped by 4 bases and J by 4 bases, with 17 bases between them. CDR3 length: 15 amino acids. The germline V gene has CDR1 SGHRS and CDR2 YFSETQ. CDR3 DNA: TGCGCCAGCAGCCCCAATGTTAGGGGCCGAGAGACCCAGTACTTC. Translated: CASSPNVRGRETQYF.

The rearrangement links TRBV4-2 to TRBJ2-1, with D tentatively TRBD2 (6 bases). CDR1 and CDR2 from the germline V gene are LGHNA and YNFKEQ. Between the trimmed V and J ends, which lost 7 bases and 6 bases, there was a span of 19 bases. The CDR3 length is 15 residues. The CDR3 DNA reads TGTGCCAGCAACCTCCTGGATGGGGGAGGCAATGAGCAGTTCTTC. Protein: CASNLLDGGGNEQFF.

This sequence joins TRBV7-2 and TRBJ2-5, with TRBD2 as a possible D gene (5 bases). Per the germline V gene, CDR1 is SGHTA and CDR2 is FQGNSA. V was trimmed by 2 bases and J by 3 bases, leaving 13 bases between them. The CDR3 spans 15 residues. In DNA form, the CDR3 reads TGTGCCAGCAGCTTAAGACCAGCGGAAGAAGAGACCCAGTACTTC. This translates into CASSLRPAEEETQYF.

The V call is TRBV11-1, the J call TRBJ1-2, with TRBD1 as a possible D gene (6 bases). The CDR3 consists of 17 residues. Germline V lookup: CDR1 SGHAT, CDR2 FQDESV (reference sequence). V lost 5 bases and J 0 bases, leaving 19 bases between the germline ends. The CDR3 protein is CASSNVPATGSNYGYTF. CDR3 sequence (DNA): TGTGCCAGCAGCAATGTGCCGGCCACAGGGTCTAACTATGGCTACACCTTC.

The chain carries TRBV7-9 and TRBJ2-7; no firm D call. There are 12 residues in the CDR3. V lost 8 bases, J lost 6 bases, and 14 bases lay in between. The V gene's germline CDR1 is SEHNR and CDR2 FQNEAQ (reference sequence). CDR3 sequence: CASWDVYGEQYF. CDR3 in DNA: TGTGCCAGCTGGGATGTCTACGGCGAGCAGTACTTC.

The CDR3 nucleotides are TGCAGCGTCCACCCGGGACAGGGGGCCAATGAGCAGTTCTTC. Its translation is CSVHPGQGANEQFF. The chain couples TRBV29-1 to TRBJ2-1, with 12 positions matching TRBD1. The germline gives CDR1 SQVTM, CDR2 ANQGSEA. Unmatched junction bases numbered 6, after V lost 6 bases and J lost 6 bases. CDR3 size: 14 residues.

V gene TRBV7-2 combines with J gene TRBJ2-3; 10 bases are a match to TRBD2. From germline, CDR1 is SGHTA and CDR2 FQGNSA. The V gene end was trimmed by 2 bases and the J gene end by 2 bases; junction bases not matched to a gene: 1. This CDR3 region has 15 residues. CDR3 loop: CASSLLAGVTDTQYF. CDR3 in DNA: TGTGCCAGCAGCTTACTAGCGGGAGTCACAGATACGCAGTATTTT. Full variable domain (rest looked up from reference TRBV7-2 and TRBJ2-3): GAGVSQSPSNKVTEKGKDVELRCDPISGHTALYWYRQSLGQGLEFLIYFQGNSAPDKSGLPSDRFSAERTGGSVSTLTIQRTQQEDSAVYLCASSLLAGVTDTQYFGPGTRLTVL.

This chain joins TRBV2 and TRBJ1-1; a possible D gene is TRBD1 (5 bases). CDR3 length: 13 residues. V lost 7 bases to trimming and J lost 2 bases, with 11 bases between them. Germline CDR1 reads SNHLY; CDR2 reads FYNNEI. In DNA form, the CDR3 reads TGTGCCAGCATGACAGATAGAAACACTGAAGCTTTCTTT. Translated: CASMTDRNTEAFF. The full variable domain, with the rest looked up from reference TRBV2 and TRBJ1-1, is EPEVTQTPSHQVTQMGQEVILRCVPISNHLYFYWYRQILGQKVEFLVSFYNNEISEKSEIFDDQFSVERPDGSNFTLKIRSTKLEDSAMYFCASMTDRNTEAFFGQGTRLTVV.

In its sample, this clone was seen a few times. The chain employs TRBV18 and TRBJ1-1; weak D call: TRBD1 (5 bases). The V end was cut by 5 bases, the J end by 1 base, with 11 bases between. The CDR3 totals 14 residues. The germline V gene encodes CDR1 KGHSH and CDR2 LQKENI. CDR3 region: CASSGTGGNTEAFF. Here the CDR3 DNA reads TGTGCCAGCTCAGGAACAGGCGGGAACACTGAAGCTTTCTTT.

This clone came up once. V and J are TRBV18 and TRBJ1-1; D gene unclear. From germline, CDR1 is KGHSH and CDR2 LQKENI. Trimming left V 4 bases short and J 0 bases short, with 15 bases between. The CDR3 loop spans 16 amino acids. As DNA, the CDR3 is TGTGCCAGCTCACAAGTGGGAGATTGGTTGAACACTGAAGCTTTCTTT. Amino acids: CASSQVGDWLNTEAFF.

The chain recombines TRBV19 with TRBJ2-5; tentative D call: TRBD1 (6 bases). This CDR3 has 13 amino acids. Trimming took off 8 bases at V and 2 bases at J, with 12 bases between the two ends. Germline CDR1 and CDR2: LNHDA and SQIVND (reference sequence). CDR3 amino acids: CASSLGTQETQYF. The CDR3, as DNA: TGTGCCAGTTCCTTAGGGACACAAGAGACCCAGTACTTC.

The chain employs TRBV4-3 and TRBJ2-7; D is unresolved. This CDR3 is built from 17 residues. Trimming removed 0 bases at V and 0 bases at J, with 15 bases between. Germline-derived CDR1 and CDR2 are LGHNA and YSLEER. For the CDR3, the DNA is TGCGCCAGCAGCCAAGATTTTAATCCCCCAGTCTCCTACGAGCAGTACTTC. This translates into CASSQDFNPPVSYEQYF.

The chain employs TRBV7-2 and TRBJ2-1; no reliable D call. The germline V gene has CDR1 SGHTA and CDR2 FQGNSA. The V gene lost 10 bases and the J gene lost 0 bases, with 16 bases spanning the gap. This CDR3 region has 15 residues. The DNA for the CDR3 is TGTGCCACCCGGGCCCCAGGAAGCTCCTACAATGAGCAGTTCTTC. It encodes CATRAPGSSYNEQFF. The complete variable domain, with remaining parts taken from reference TRBV7-2 and TRBJ2-1, reads GAGVSQSPSNKVTEKGKDVELRCDPISGHTALYWYRQSLGQGLEFLIYFQGNSAPDKSGLPSDRFSAERTGGSVSTLTIQRTQQEDSAVYLCATRAPGSSYNEQFFGPGTRLTVL.